Following are 4 T cell receptor beta chains from one sample sequenced in a study of STAT5B mutations in CD4+ large granular lymphocyte leukemia (dated by TCRdb to between 2021 and 2022). Library preparation used the immunoSEQ multiplex PCR assay. TCRdb retrieved this table from immuneACCESS and kept in-frame rearrangements only. Not all clones are present; in checked studies, unresolved V genes account for under half, and no reason is known for the remainder. Within this sample are around 30,000 clones, with roughly 82% of them counted one time only. The leading ten clones occupy roughly 2.3% of the sample. Sequenced: CD4+ T cells from blood buffy coats. These receptors were taken from a human donor in good health.

This rearrangement joins TRBV6-1 to TRBJ1-2, with 9 bases matching TRBD1. The CDR3 covers 13 residues. CDR1 is MNHNS and CDR2 is SASEGT in the germline V gene. Germline trimming cut 6 bases from V and 4 bases from J; bases unmatched to any gene: 3. CDR3 in amino acids: CASRGDRAYGYTF. CDR3 bases: TGTGCCAGCAGGGGGGACAGGGCCTATGGCTACACCTTC.

CDR3 in DNA: TGTGCCACCAGCAGAACGGGGACAGGGGTCACTGGAAACACCATATATTTT. This codes for CATSRTGTGVTGNTIYF. The chain carries TRBV15 and TRBJ1-3, with 10 bases aligning to TRBD1. The CDR3 runs 17 residues. Germline-derived CDR1 and CDR2 are LNHNV and YYDKDF (reference sequence). The V segment lost 2 bases and the J segment 2 bases; nucleotides outside the gene matches: 6.

This sequence joins TRBV19 and TRBJ2-1; D unclear. V was cut by 0 bases and J by 8 bases, with 17 bases left in between. CDR1 LNHDA and CDR2 SQIVND come from the germline V gene (reference sequence). The CDR3 consists of 16 residues. The CDR3: CASSIDQVGHEDEQFF. The CDR3 bases are TGTGCCAGTAGTATAGATCAGGTGGGCCATGAGGATGAGCAGTTCTTC.

This chain links TRBV7-9 with TRBJ1-2; TRBD1 is a possible D gene (5 bases). The germline gives CDR1 SEHNR, CDR2 FQNEAQ (reference sequence). V lost 1 base, J lost 4 bases, and 13 bases lay in between. CDR3 length equals 15 residues. For the CDR3, the DNA is TGTGCCAGCAGCTTAGGGGCACAGGTCGTCTATGGCTACACCTTC. This codes for CASSLGAQVVYGYTF.